Following are 26 T cell receptor beta chains from one sample sequenced in a study of T cell clones after liver transplantation. TCRdb's table, derived via immunoSEQ multiplex PCR, lists solely in-frame clones and lacks some. The sample includes approximately 65,000 clones, 90% to 95% of them seen just once. The sequences come from CD4+ T cells from blood, collected approximately 27 months after liver transplant. The receptors were sampled from a human patient who received a liver transplant. Certain T cells may be donor cells from the graft.

This sequence joins TRBV2 and TRBJ2-6; TRBD2 matches 7 bases. V lost 6 bases to trimming and J lost 2 bases; unmatched junction nucleotides: 10. The germline CDR1 and CDR2 sequences are SNHLY and FYNNEI. The CDR3 loop spans 17 amino acids. The CDR3 here is CASRQGLGLTGANVLTF. CDR3 sequence (DNA): TGTGCCAGCAGACAAGGACTAGGTTTAACTGGGGCCAACGTCCTGACTTTC.

This chain connects TRBV15 to TRBJ1-3, with D unclear. The CDR3 spans 15 residues. Germline assignment: CDR1 LNHNV and CDR2 YYDKDF (reference sequence). Trimming shortened V by 0 bases and J by 4 bases, and 10 bases separated the two germline ends. The CDR3 is CATSRDLGSGNTIYF. The CDR3 DNA is TGTGCCACCAGCAGAGATTTAGGGTCCGGAAACACCATATATTTT.

The rearrangement uses TRBV6-1 and TRBJ1-5; TRBD1 might be the D (6 bases). The CDR3 sequence is 14 residues long. V was clipped by 7 bases and J by 10 bases, with 20 bases between them. Germline loops: CDR1 MNHNS, CDR2 SASEGT. CDR3 nucleotides: TGTGCCAGCAACGAGGGGGACGGCTCTCAACCCCAGCATTTT. Its translation: CASNEGDGSQPQHF.

The CDR3, as DNA: TGCGCCAGCAGCTTGGGTAGCGGGAATTTCGAGCAGTACTTC. Protein: CASSLGSGNFEQYF. The gene calls are TRBV5-1 and TRBJ2-7; 8 bases line up with TRBD2. The CDR3 totals 14 residues. Trimming cost V 0 bases and J 6 bases; bases outside gene matches: 5. In germline, CDR1 is SGHRS, CDR2 YFSETQ.

The chain joins TRBV25-1 to TRBJ1-3, with 7 bases matching TRBD1. With 3 bases clipped from V and 3 bases from J, the junction kept 5 bases outside the gene matches. In germline, CDR1 is MGHDK, CDR2 SYGVNS. There are 15 residues in the CDR3. CDR3 coding DNA: TGTGCCAGCAGTGACGACAGGGTGTTTGGAAACACCATATATTTT. As protein: CASSDDRVFGNTIYF.

The chain recombines TRBV7-3 with TRBJ2-1, with D maybe TRBD2 (5 bases). The ends were cut back, 3 bases at V and 7 bases at J, with 10 bases in the middle. Germline CDR1 is SGHTA and CDR2 is FQGTGA. This CDR3 region has 13 residues. CDR3 loop: CASSLGAVNEQFF. The CDR3 bases are TGTGCCAGCAGCTTGGGAGCGGTAAATGAGCAGTTCTTC.

The rearrangement joins TRBV5-1 to TRBJ2-7; TRBD2 matches at 14 bases. The CDR3 has 16 amino acids. V shed 4 bases, J shed 6 bases, and the junction held 9 bases outside the gene matches. Germline values: CDR1 SGHRS, CDR2 YFSETQ. CDR3 nucleotide sequence: TGCGCCAGCAGCCCGGCCGGGACTAGCGGGAGCCCCGAGCAGTACTTC. Its translation: CASSPAGTSGSPEQYF. Full variable domain (rest looked up from reference TRBV5-1 and TRBJ2-7): KAGVTQTPRYLIKTRGQQVTLSCSPISGHRSVSWYQQTPGQGLQFLFEYFSETQRNKGNFPGRFSGRQFSNSRSEMNVSTLELGDSALYLCASSPAGTSGSPEQYFGPGTRLTVT.

The chain has TRBV2 and TRBJ2-3; TRBD1 matches 7 bases. V shed 7 bases and J 5 bases; nucleotides not matched to a gene: 6. This CDR3 is built from 13 residues. Germline CDR1 reads SNHLY; CDR2 reads FYNNEI. The CDR3 DNA follows: TGTGCCAGCACTCGGGACAGACTAGATACGCAGTATTTT. Its protein is CASTRDRLDTQYF. Full variable domain (rest looked up from reference TRBV2 and TRBJ2-3): EPEVTQTPSHQVTQMGQEVILRCVPISNHLYFYWYRQILGQKVEFLVSFYNNEISEKSEIFDDQFSVERPDGSNFTLKIRSTKLEDSAMYFCASTRDRLDTQYFGPGTRLTVL.

The rearrangement uses TRBV9 and TRBJ1-2; TRBD1 matches 7 bases. This CDR3 is built from 16 residues. J gave up 2 bases and V 3 bases, and 10 bases lay outside the gene matches. Germline lookup yields CDR1 SGDLS and CDR2 YYNGEE. The chain's CDR3 is CASSAEGRGRNYGYTF. The DNA of the CDR3 is TGTGCCAGCAGCGCCGAGGGGAGGGGGCGAAACTATGGCTACACCTTC.

CDR3 nucleotides: TGTGCCAGCAACCGCTGGGAGACCCAGTACTTC. It specifies CASNRWETQYF. J is TRBJ2-5 and V is TRBV7-8; the D is unclear. V dropped 7 bases and J dropped 5 bases, with 8 bases sitting between them. The CDR3 spans 11 residues. CDR1 SGHVS and CDR2 FQNEAQ come from the germline V gene.

This rearrangement joins TRBV7-9 to TRBJ2-3, with 7 bases lining up with TRBD1. J was trimmed by 9 bases and V by 5 bases; bases with no gene match: 5. The germline CDR1 and CDR2 sequences are SEHNR and FQNEAQ (reference sequence). The CDR3 is 12 amino acids. As DNA, the CDR3 is TGTGCCAGCAGCACTGACAGGGACACGCAGTATTTT. It codes for CASSTDRDTQYF.

The rearrangement links TRBV5-1 to TRBJ2-5; 10 nucleotides match TRBD1. Germline V CDR1 and CDR2: SGHRS, YFSETQ. V shed 0 bases and J 5 bases; nucleotides not matched to a gene: 4. The CDR3 length is 15 residues. CDR3: CASSLVGTGVETQYF. In DNA form, the CDR3 reads TGCGCCAGCAGCTTGGTGGGGACAGGGGTCGAGACCCAGTACTTC.

The V gene is TRBV28, the J gene TRBJ2-5; weak D call: TRBD1 (6 bases). From germline, CDR1 is MDHEN and CDR2 SYDVKM. Trimming shortened V by 5 bases and J by 5 bases, and 12 bases separated the two germline ends. This CDR3 has 13 amino acids. CDR3 amino acids: CASSTQGLETQYF. As DNA, the CDR3 is TGTGCCAGCAGTACACAGGGCTTGGAGACCCAGTACTTC.

This clone was detected only once. This chain links TRBV7-8 with TRBJ2-7, with no clear D. This CDR3 spans 14 amino acids. The V gene's germline CDR1 is SGHVS and CDR2 FQNEAQ. V lost 5 bases and J lost 2, with 13 bases in between. The CDR3 DNA reads TGTGCCAGCAGCCAAAATCACAATACCTACGAGCAGTACTTC. Translation: CASSQNHNTYEQYF.

This clone has only one observation. The chain links TRBV4-2 to TRBJ1-4; the match to TRBD1 covers 7 bases. Trimming cost V 5 bases and J 4 bases; bases outside gene matches: 10. CDR1 and CDR2 from the germline V gene are LGHNA and YNFKEQ. This CDR3 is built from 16 residues. The DNA for the CDR3 is TGTGCCAGCAGCGCCCGGGGGACAGAAGTTAATGAAAAACTGTTTTTT. As protein: CASSARGTEVNEKLFF.

CDR3 loop: CASSSSGSTGEQYF. The CDR3 DNA reads as TGTGCCAGCAGCTCCAGCGGGAGTACAGGCGAGCAGTACTTC. V is TRBV11-2 and J is TRBJ2-7; 8 positions match TRBD2. In germline, CDR1 is SGHAT, CDR2 FQNNGV. The CDR3 has 14 residues. The V gene end was trimmed by 4 bases and the J gene end by 6 bases; junction bases not matched to a gene: 8.

The chain uses TRBV5-1 and TRBJ1-2; the D gene is possibly TRBD1 (5 bases). The V and J ends lost 0 bases and 8 bases respectively, with 11 bases between them. Per the germline V gene, CDR1 is SGHRS and CDR2 is YFSETQ. The CDR3 extends over 13 amino acids. The CDR3 reads CASSLEQVGGYTF. CDR3 sequence (DNA): TGCGCCAGCAGCTTGGAACAGGTCGGAGGCTACACCTTC.

V usage is TRBV4-1 and J usage is TRBJ2-1; D perhaps matches TRBD1 (6 bases). CDR3 length equals 14 residues. Per germline, CDR1 MGHRA and CDR2 YSYEKL. Trimming stripped 1 base from V and 8 bases from J, with 12 bases between. CDR3 in amino acids: CASSQGPGVDEQFF. The CDR3 nucleotides read TGCGCCAGCAGCCAAGGACCAGGGGTCGATGAGCAGTTCTTC.

The chain carries TRBV7-6 and TRBJ2-5; 10 nucleotides agree with TRBD2. The CDR3 is made up of 16 amino acids. Germline V CDR1 and CDR2: SGHVS, FNYEAQ. Trimming removed 2 bases from V and 5 bases from J; junction bases left unmatched: 8. In nucleotides, the CDR3 is TGTGCCAGCAGCTTAACCCCTCAAGCGGGAGGGGAGACCCAGTACTTC. Translated: CASSLTPQAGGETQYF.

This sequence joins TRBV7-3 and TRBJ2-5, with D unresolved. The CDR3 has 13 residues. Germline values: CDR1 SGHTA, CDR2 FQGTGA. The germline V and J ends were trimmed by 2 bases and 5 bases, with 9 bases remaining between them. The CDR3: CASSLGHQETQYF. CDR3 nucleotide sequence: TGTGCCAGCAGCTTAGGGCATCAGGAGACCCAGTACTTC.

The chain uses TRBV7-2 and TRBJ2-1; 9 positions agree with TRBD1. The germline CDR1 and CDR2 sequences are SGHTA and FQGNSA. The CDR3 consists of 15 residues. The V segment lost 5 bases and the J segment 5 bases; nucleotides outside the gene matches: 7. Here the CDR3 DNA reads TGTGCCAGCAGCCAAGCCGGGACAGGGAACAATGAGCAGTTCTTC. This gives the protein CASSQAGTGNNEQFF. Complete variable domain (other parts from reference TRBV7-2 and TRBJ2-1): GAGVSQSPSNKVTEKGKDVELRCDPISGHTALYWYRQSLGQGLEFLIYFQGNSAPDKSGLPSDRFSAERTGGSVSTLTIQRTQQEDSAVYLCASSQAGTGNNEQFFGPGTRLTVL.

V and J are TRBV2 and TRBJ2-3; weak D call: TRBD1 (6 bases). The CDR3 totals 13 residues. With 10 bases removed from V and 2 bases from J, the gap between germline ends came to 13 bases. Germline CDR1 and CDR2: SNHLY and FYNNEI. CDR3 protein: CATKQGPTDTQYF. For the CDR3, the DNA is TGTGCCACCAAACAGGGTCCCACAGATACGCAGTATTTT.

V gene TRBV11-3 combines with J gene TRBJ1-1; tentatively, D is TRBD1 (5 bases). The germline V gene has CDR1 SGHNT and CDR2 YENEEA. The CDR3 runs 13 residues. V lost 7 bases, J lost 0 bases, and 9 bases lay in between. Written as DNA, the CDR3 is TGTGCCAGCAAAGAGACAGTGAACACTGAAGCTTTCTTT. This gives the protein CASKETVNTEAFF.

The genes are TRBV5-1 and TRBJ2-3; 7 bases are a match to TRBD2. This CDR3 has 15 amino acids. CDR1 is SGHRS and CDR2 is YFSETQ in the germline V gene. Germline trimming cut 2 bases from V and 5 bases from J; bases unmatched to any gene: 8. The CDR3 nucleotides read TGCGCCAGCAGCTTCATTGCGGGAGAGAGAGATACGCAGTATTTT. The encoded protein is CASSFIAGERDTQYF.

The chain has TRBV9 and TRBJ1-3; D ambiguous. V lost 0 bases and J 2 bases, leaving 9 bases between the germline ends. The CDR3 has 15 amino acids. Germline loops: CDR1 SGDLS, CDR2 YYNGEE. CDR3 sequence reads: CASSVADKPGNTIYF. In DNA form, the CDR3 reads TGTGCCAGCAGCGTAGCTGACAAGCCTGGAAACACCATATATTTT.

The J gene is TRBJ1-4, the V gene TRBV28, with 7 positions matching TRBD1. Trimming removed 0 bases from V and 6 bases from J; junction bases left unmatched: 4. There are 15 residues in the CDR3. Germline values: CDR1 MDHEN, CDR2 SYDVKM. CDR3 loop: CASSLWGGGDEKLFF. The CDR3 bases are TGTGCCAGCAGTTTATGGGGAGGGGGCGATGAAAAACTGTTTTTT.